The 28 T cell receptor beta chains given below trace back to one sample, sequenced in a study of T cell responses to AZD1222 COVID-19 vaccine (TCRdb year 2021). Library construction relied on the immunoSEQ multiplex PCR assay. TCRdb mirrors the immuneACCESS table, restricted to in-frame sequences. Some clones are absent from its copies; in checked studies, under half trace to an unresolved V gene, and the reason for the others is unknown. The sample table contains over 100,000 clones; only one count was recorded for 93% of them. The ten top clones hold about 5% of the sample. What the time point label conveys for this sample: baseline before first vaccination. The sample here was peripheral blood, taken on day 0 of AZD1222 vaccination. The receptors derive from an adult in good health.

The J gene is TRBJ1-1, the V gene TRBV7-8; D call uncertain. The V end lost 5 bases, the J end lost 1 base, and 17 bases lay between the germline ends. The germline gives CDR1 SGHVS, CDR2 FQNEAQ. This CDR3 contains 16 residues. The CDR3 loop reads CASSDISRTANTEAFF. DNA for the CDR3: TGTGCCAGCAGCGACATATCCAGAACCGCGAACACTGAAGCTTTCTTT.

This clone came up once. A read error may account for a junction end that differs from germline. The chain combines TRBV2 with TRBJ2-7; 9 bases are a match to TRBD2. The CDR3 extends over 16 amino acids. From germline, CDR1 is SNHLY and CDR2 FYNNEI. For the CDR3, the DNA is TGTGCCAGCATTGAACAAATGGGACTAGCAGGGGTCGAGCAGTACTTC. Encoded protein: CASIEQMGLAGVEQYF.

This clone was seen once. The CDR3 sequence is CAITATGELFF. CDR3 nucleotide sequence: TGTGCCATCACCGCCACCGGGGAGCTGTTTTTT. This chain uses TRBV10-3 with TRBJ2-2, with no clear D. V lost 7 bases, J lost 4 bases, and 4 bases lay in between. The V gene's germline CDR1 is ENHRY and CDR2 SYGVKD. The CDR3 is 11 amino acids.

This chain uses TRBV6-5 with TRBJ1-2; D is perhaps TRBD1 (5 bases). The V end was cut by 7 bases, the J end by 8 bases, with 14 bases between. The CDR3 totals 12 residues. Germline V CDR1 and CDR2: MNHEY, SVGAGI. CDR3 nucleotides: TGTGCCAGCAATACAGGATTCGGCGGCTACACCTTC. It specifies CASNTGFGGYTF.

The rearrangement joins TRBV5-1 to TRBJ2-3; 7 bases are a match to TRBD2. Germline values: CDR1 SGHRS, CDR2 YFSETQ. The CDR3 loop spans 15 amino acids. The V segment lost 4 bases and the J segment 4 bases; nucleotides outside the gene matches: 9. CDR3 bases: TGCGCCAGCAGCCCTCTGGGGGGGAGGGCAGATACGCAGTATTTT. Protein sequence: CASSPLGGRADTQYF.

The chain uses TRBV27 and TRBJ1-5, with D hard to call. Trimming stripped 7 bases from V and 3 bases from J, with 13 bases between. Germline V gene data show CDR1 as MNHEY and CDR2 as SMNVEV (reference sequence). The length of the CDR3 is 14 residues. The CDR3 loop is CASTPAGYNQPQHF. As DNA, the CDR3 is TGTGCCAGCACTCCGGCGGGATACAATCAGCCCCAGCATTTT.

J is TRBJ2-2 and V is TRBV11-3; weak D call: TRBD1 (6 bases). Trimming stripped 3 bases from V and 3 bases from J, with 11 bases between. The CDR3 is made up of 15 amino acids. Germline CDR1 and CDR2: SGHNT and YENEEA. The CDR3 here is CASSFRGSYTGELFF. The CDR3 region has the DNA TGTGCCAGCAGCTTCAGGGGCAGTTACACCGGGGAGCTGTTTTTT.

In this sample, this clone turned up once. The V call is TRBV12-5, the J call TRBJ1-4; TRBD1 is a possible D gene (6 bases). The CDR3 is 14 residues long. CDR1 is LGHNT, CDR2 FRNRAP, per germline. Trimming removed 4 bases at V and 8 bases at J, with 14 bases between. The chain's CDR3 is CASGYRERSEKLFF. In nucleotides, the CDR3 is TGTGCTAGTGGTTACAGGGAGAGGAGCGAAAAACTGTTTTTT.

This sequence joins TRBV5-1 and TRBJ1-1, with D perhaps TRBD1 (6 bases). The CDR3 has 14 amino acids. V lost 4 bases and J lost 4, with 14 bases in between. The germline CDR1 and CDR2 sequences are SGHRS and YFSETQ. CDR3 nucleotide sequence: TGCGCCAGCAGCACAACAGGGACGAGCACTGAAGCTTTCTTT. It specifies CASSTTGTSTEAFF. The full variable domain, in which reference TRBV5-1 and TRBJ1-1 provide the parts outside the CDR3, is KAGVTQTPRYLIKTRGQQVTLSCSPISGHRSVSWYQQTPGQGLQFLFEYFSETQRNKGNFPGRFSGRQFSNSRSEMNVSTLELGDSALYLCASSTTGTSTEAFFGQGTRLTVV.

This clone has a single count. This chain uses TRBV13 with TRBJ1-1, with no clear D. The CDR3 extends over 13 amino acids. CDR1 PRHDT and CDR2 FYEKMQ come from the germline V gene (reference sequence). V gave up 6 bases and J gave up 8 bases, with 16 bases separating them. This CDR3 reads CASRLRMVPEAFF. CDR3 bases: TGTGCCAGCAGATTAAGGATGGTTCCGGAAGCTTTCTTT.

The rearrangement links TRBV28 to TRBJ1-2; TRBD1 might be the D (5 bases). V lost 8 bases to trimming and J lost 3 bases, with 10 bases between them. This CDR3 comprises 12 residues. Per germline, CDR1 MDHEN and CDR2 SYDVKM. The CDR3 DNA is TGTGCCAGCCAGACAGTGCACTATGGCTACACCTTC. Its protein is CASQTVHYGYTF.

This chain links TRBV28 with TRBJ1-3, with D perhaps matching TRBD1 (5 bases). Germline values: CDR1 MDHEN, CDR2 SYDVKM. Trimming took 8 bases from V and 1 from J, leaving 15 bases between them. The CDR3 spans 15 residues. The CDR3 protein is CASGWDFKSGNTIYF. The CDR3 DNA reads TGTGCCAGCGGATGGGACTTTAAATCTGGAAACACCATATATTTT.

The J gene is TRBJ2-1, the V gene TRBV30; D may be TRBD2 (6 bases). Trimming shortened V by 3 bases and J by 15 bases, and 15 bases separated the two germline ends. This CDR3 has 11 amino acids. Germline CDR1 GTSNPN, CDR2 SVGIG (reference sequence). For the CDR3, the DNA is TGTGCCTGGAGGAGAGCGGGCAGACCGTTCTTC. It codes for CAWRRAGRPFF.

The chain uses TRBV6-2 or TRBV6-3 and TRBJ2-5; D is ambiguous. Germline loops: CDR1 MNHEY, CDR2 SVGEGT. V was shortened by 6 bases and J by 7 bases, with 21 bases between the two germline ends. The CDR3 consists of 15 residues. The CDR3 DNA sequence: TGTGCCAGCAGCACACCGGGCCCGGGTGTTTTGACCCAGTACTTC. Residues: CASSTPGPGVLTQYF.

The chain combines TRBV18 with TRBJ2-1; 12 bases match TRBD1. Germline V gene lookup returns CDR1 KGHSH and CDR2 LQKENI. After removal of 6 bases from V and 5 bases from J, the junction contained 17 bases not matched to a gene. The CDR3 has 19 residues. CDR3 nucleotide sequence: TGTGCCAGCTCCCCCTGGGGACAGGGGGCCCTAACAATGCACAATGAGCAGTTCTTC. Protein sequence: CASSPWGQGALTMHNEQFF.

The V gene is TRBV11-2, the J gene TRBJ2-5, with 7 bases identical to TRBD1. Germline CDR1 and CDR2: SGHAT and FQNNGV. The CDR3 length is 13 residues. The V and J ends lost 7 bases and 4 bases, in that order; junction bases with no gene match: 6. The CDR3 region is CASMGQRVETQYF. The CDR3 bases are TGTGCCAGCATGGGACAGAGAGTAGAGACCCAGTACTTC.

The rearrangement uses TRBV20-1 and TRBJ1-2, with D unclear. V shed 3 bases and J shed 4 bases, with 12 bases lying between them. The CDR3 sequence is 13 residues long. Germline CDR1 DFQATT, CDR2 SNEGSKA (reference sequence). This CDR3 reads CSASVGSGYGYTF. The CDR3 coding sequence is TGCAGTGCTAGTGTGGGGTCTGGCTATGGCTACACCTTC.

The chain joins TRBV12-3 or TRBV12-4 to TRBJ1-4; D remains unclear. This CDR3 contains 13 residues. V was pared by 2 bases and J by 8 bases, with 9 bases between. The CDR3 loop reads CASSLQAGEKLFF. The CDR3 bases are TGTGCCAGCAGTTTACAGGCCGGGGAAAAACTGTTTTTT.

The CDR3 sequence is CASSLAEGPHEQFF. The CDR3 nucleotides read TGTGCCAGCAGCCTCGCGGAGGGCCCCCATGAGCAGTTCTTC. The rearrangement joins TRBV7-2 to TRBJ2-1; D may be TRBD2 (6 bases). Germline V gene lookup returns CDR1 SGHTA and CDR2 FQGNSA. CDR3 length: 14 residues. V lost 5 bases and J 8 bases, leaving 16 bases between the germline ends.

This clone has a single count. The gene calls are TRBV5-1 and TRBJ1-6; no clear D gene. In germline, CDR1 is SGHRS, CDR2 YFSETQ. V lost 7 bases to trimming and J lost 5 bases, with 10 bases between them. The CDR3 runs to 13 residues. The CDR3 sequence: CASSTPDNSPLHF. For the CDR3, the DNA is TGCGCCAGCTCGACACCTGATAATTCACCCCTCCACTTT.

The CDR3 reads CASSQVAGDPTGELFF. As DNA, the CDR3 is TGTGCCAGCAGCCAAGTTGCAGGGGACCCCACCGGGGAGCTGTTTTTT. J is TRBJ2-2 and V is TRBV3-1 (or the pseudogene TRBV3-2), with a weak D call TRBD1 (6 bases). Germline V gene lookup returns CDR1 LGHDT and CDR2 YNNKEL (reference sequence). V was clipped by 1 base and J by 4 bases, with 13 bases between them. This CDR3 is 16 amino acids long.

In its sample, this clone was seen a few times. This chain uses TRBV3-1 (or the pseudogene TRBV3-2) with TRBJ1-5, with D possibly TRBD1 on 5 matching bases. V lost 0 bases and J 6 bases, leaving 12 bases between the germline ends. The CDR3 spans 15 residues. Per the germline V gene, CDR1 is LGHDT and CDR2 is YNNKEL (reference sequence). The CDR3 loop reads CASSQEGGAVQPQHF. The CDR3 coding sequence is TGTGCCAGCAGCCAAGAAGGAGGGGCGGTTCAGCCCCAGCATTTT.

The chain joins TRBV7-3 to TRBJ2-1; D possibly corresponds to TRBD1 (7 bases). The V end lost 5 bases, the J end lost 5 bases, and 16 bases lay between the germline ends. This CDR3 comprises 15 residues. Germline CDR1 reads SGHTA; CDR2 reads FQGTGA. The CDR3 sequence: CASSPPPGGHNEQFF. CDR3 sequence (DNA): TGTGCCAGCAGCCCCCCCCCAGGGGGGCACAATGAGCAGTTCTTC.

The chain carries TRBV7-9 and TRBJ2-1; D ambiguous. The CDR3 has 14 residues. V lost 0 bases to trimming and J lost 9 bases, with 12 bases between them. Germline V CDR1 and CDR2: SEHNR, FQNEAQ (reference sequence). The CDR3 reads CASSLAITRLEQFF. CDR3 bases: TGTGCCAGCAGCTTAGCCATCACGCGACTTGAGCAGTTCTTC.

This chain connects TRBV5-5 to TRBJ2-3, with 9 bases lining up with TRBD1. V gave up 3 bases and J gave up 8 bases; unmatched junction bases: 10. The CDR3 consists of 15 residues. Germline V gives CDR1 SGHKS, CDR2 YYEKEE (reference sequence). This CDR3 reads CASSYPGQGVATQYF. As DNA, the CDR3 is TGTGCCAGCAGCTACCCGGGACAGGGTGTCGCTACGCAGTATTTT.

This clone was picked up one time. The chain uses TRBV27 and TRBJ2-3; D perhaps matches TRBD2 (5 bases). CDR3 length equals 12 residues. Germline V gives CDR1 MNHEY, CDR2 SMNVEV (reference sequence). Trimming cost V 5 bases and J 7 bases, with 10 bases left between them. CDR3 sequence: CASSPGRHTQYF. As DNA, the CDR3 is TGTGCCAGCAGTCCGGGAAGACATACGCAGTATTTT.

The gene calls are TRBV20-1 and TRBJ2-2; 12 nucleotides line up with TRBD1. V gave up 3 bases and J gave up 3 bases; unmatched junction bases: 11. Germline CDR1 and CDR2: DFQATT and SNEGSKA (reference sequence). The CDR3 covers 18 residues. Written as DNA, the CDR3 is TGCAGTGCTAGTTATATTCCGGGACAGGGGGCGTACACCGGGGAGCTGTTTTTT. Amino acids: CSASYIPGQGAYTGELFF.

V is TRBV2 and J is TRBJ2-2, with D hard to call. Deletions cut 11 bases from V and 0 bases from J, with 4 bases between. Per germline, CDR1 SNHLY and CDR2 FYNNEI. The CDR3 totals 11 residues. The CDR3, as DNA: TGTGCCTGGGCGAACACCGGGGAGCTGTTTTTT. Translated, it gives CAWANTGELFF.